This T cell receptor beta chain was identified in a study of T cell responses to AZD1222 COVID-19 vaccine. Study-wide findings and caveats: Vaccine-related CD4 TCRs covered spike, predominating at 160-218 and 743-854. Seropositive at baseline were only a handful of AZD1222 recipients. Nearly half of spike-specific TCRs reportedly target unmutated variant regions. Two doses of AZD1222 preceded a rise in Spike-specific TCR breadth and depth.

The assay was immunoSEQ multiplex PCR, and TCRdb's table has in-frame clones only and misses some. In the table there are 130,000 to 150,000 clones, about nine tenths of which are singletons. The V end lost 4 bases, the J end lost 7 bases, and 11 bases lay between the germline ends. This CDR3 is 13 amino acids long. Germline V gene lookup returns CDR1 SNHLY and CDR2 FYNNEI. Remarks on this clone: Its antigen is currently unknown. The same CDR3 also results from other DNA sequences found in this sample.

The sequence came from an adult in good health. The sequences come from peripheral blood, collected on day 0 of AZD1222 vaccination. The chain has TRBV2 and TRBJ1-5, with D tentatively TRBD1 (5 bases). CDR3 DNA: TGTGCCAGCAGTGGGCAGGGTGGCCAGCCCCAGCATTTT. It translates to CASSGQGGQPQHF.